Shown below are 5 T cell receptor beta chains from a single sample sequenced in a study of T cells after yellow fever vaccination (dated by TCRdb to about 2019). Library preparation was by 5' RACE. The instrument given in TCRdb is Illumina HiSeq 2500. Using fastp at Q25 and MiXCR, TCRdb reprocessed the public reads and kept productive beta chains. Every CDR3 protein is listed once, alongside the most common genes and DNA of its rows. In all, the sample holds around 400,000 distinct CDR3 sequences, and 11% of those were seen once. 15% to 20% of the sample goes to the ten largest clones. Interpreted using the paper, the treatment or condition label stands for: live attenuated yellow fever vaccine strain. Sequencing was performed on PBMCs, taken on the day of the first yellow fever vaccination. Receptors originate from a young man who received the YFV17D yellow fever vaccine.

This clonotype was recorded a few times. J is TRBJ2-7 and V is TRBV20-1; TRBD1 or TRBD2 may be the D gene (5 bases each). The CDR3 consists of 13 residues. With 0 bases removed from V and 0 bases from J, the gap between germline ends came to 6 bases. Germline V lookup: CDR1 DFQATT, CDR2 SNEGSKA (reference sequence). This CDR3 reads CSAREGTSYEQYF. The CDR3 bases are TGCAGTGCTAGAGAGGGGACCTCCTACGAGCAGTACTTC.

This sequence joins TRBV4-3 and TRBJ1-6; 7 nucleotides line up with TRBD1. The V and J ends lost 0 bases and 5 bases, in that order; junction bases with no gene match: 13. The germline V gene has CDR1 LGHNA and CDR2 YSLEER. This CDR3 has 19 amino acids. The CDR3 loop is CASSQDHRKGASDNSPLHF. CDR3 nucleotides: TGCGCCAGCAGCCAAGATCACCGAAAGGGGGCTAGCGATAATTCACCCCTCCACTTT.

There are a few counts of this clonotype. The CDR3 DNA reads as TGCAGTGCTAGACTAGCGGGGGGGCGAGATGAGCAGTTCTTC. Translated: CSARLAGGRDEQFF. This chain joins TRBV20-1 and TRBJ2-1, with 12 bases identical to TRBD2. Trimming removed 2 bases from V and 8 bases from J; junction bases left unmatched: 4. This CDR3 has 14 amino acids. Germline lookup yields CDR1 DFQATT and CDR2 SNEGSKA (reference sequence).

The V call is TRBV6-5, the J call TRBJ2-5, with TRBD2 as a possible D gene (7 bases). Trimming took 2 bases from V and 4 from J, leaving 14 bases between them. Germline V lookup: CDR1 MNHEY, CDR2 SVGAGI. CDR3 length: 15 amino acids. The CDR3 nucleotides read TGTGCCAGCAGTTACGGGGGGGGCCTGGGAGAGACCCAGTACTTC. Translating it yields CASSYGGGLGETQYF.

The chain uses TRBV28 and TRBJ1-1, with 9 bases identical to TRBD1. The CDR3 covers 13 residues. Germline assignment: CDR1 MDHEN and CDR2 SYDVKM. V dropped 6 bases and J dropped 8; count of bases not matched to a gene: 7. The CDR3 DNA is TGTGCCAGCAGCCCGGGACAGGGTAAAGAAGCTTTCTTT. It specifies CASSPGQGKEAFF.